The 27 T cell receptor beta chains listed next were all sequenced from one sample in a study of a mutant IDH1 vaccine in newly diagnosed glioma. Regarding time point: week 47, end of study. Each vaccine dose was 300 ug of mutant IDH1 20-mer peptide, with topical imiquimod. The repertoire was sequenced with immunoSEQ multiplex PCR; TCRdb's copy has only in-frame clones and lacks some. This sample carries approximately 30,000 clones, over 75% of them seen once, and the ten largest clones take 4% to 6%. Their antigens are not known. The starting material was PBMCs, obtained from a glioma patient whose treatment included an IDH1 peptide vaccine. The receptor source for this set is a woman aged 40 to 55 with glioma.

The chain combines TRBV5-6 with TRBJ2-7; 11 bases map to TRBD2. The germline CDR1 and CDR2 sequences are SGHDT and YYEEEE. Unmatched junction bases numbered 8, after V lost 3 bases and J lost 3 bases. The CDR3 is 16 amino acids. CDR3 sequence reads: CASSSGTSGDFYEQYF. The CDR3 bases are TGTGCCAGCAGCTCCGGGACTAGCGGAGACTTCTACGAGCAGTACTTC.

The chain employs TRBV7-2 and TRBJ2-5, with 11 bases fitting TRBD2. The V and J ends lost 5 bases and 9 bases, in that order; junction bases with no gene match: 17. The CDR3 is made up of 17 amino acids. Germline CDR1 and CDR2: SGHTA and FQGNSA. CDR3 nucleotide sequence: TGTGCCAGCAGCCGCCTCTTAGCGGGGGGGCCCCTCGTCCCCCAGTACTTC. It codes for CASSRLLAGGPLVPQYF.

The rearrangement links TRBV5-1 to TRBJ2-3, with TRBD1 matching 7 bases. The CDR3 has 15 residues. Germline trimming cut 7 bases from V and 4 bases from J; bases unmatched to any gene: 12. Germline V lookup: CDR1 SGHRS, CDR2 YFSETQ. CDR3 nucleotide sequence: TGCGCCAGCGTCTCTGGGACAGCAGAAGCAGATACGCAGTATTTT. Protein sequence: CASVSGTAEADTQYF. Drawing the rest from reference TRBV5-1 and TRBJ2-3, the complete variable domain is KAGVTQTPRYLIKTRGQQVTLSCSPISGHRSVSWYQQTPGQGLQFLFEYFSETQRNKGNFPGRFSGRQFSNSRSEMNVSTLELGDSALYLCASVSGTAEADTQYFGPGTRLTVL.

This CDR3 reads CASMWGWGTEAFF. In DNA, the CDR3 is TGTGCCAGCATGTGGGGCTGGGGCACTGAAGCTTTCTTT. The V and J genes are TRBV6-5 and TRBJ1-1; D may be TRBD1 (5 bases). The V gene lost 7 bases and the J gene lost 4 bases, with 13 bases spanning the gap. Germline V gene sequence: CDR1 MNHEY, CDR2 SVGAGI. The CDR3 consists of 13 residues.

V is TRBV5-8 and J is TRBJ1-2; D is possibly TRBD1 (6 bases). V was pared by 2 bases and J by 2 bases, with 13 bases between. The CDR3 extends over 15 amino acids. Germline V CDR1 and CDR2: SGHTS, YDEGEE. In nucleotides, the CDR3 is TGTGCCAGCAGCTTCCCCGGAACAGGGAACTATGGCTACACCTTC. Translated: CASSFPGTGNYGYTF.

This clone was counted a single time. The CDR3 bases are TGTGCCAGTAGTAGTGAAGGGGTCTATGGCTACACCTTC. Residues: CASSSEGVYGYTF. The chain has TRBV19 and TRBJ1-2; tentative D call: TRBD1 (5 bases). CDR1 and CDR2 (germline): LNHDA, SQIVND (reference sequence). The CDR3 length is 13 residues. V lost 4 bases, J lost 4 bases, and 10 bases lay in between. The variable domain in full, with the rest retrieved from reference TRBV19 and TRBJ1-2, is DGGITQSPKYLFRKEGQNVTLSCEQNLNHDAMYWYRQDPGQGLRLIYYSQIVNDFQKGDIAEGYSVSREKKESFPLTVTSAQKNPTAFYLCASSSEGVYGYTFGSGTRLTVV.

This chain links TRBV4-2 with TRBJ1-2; 8 positions agree with TRBD1. The length of the CDR3 is 16 residues. V shed 1 base, J shed 6 bases, and the junction held 10 bases outside the gene matches. From germline, CDR1 is LGHNA and CDR2 YNFKEQ. The CDR3 region is CASSQVLSTGGNGYTF. CDR3 nucleotide sequence: TGTGCCAGCAGCCAAGTCTTGAGTACAGGGGGAAATGGCTACACCTTC.

The rearrangement uses TRBV14 and TRBJ1-3, with D maybe TRBD1 (5 bases). Germline CDR1 and CDR2: SGHDN and FVKESK. This CDR3 comprises 14 residues. V gave up 5 bases and J gave up 2 bases, with 10 bases separating them. The CDR3 spells CASSEARAGNTIYF. In DNA form, the CDR3 reads TGTGCCAGCAGCGAAGCCAGGGCTGGAAACACCATATATTTT.

V gene TRBV4-3 combines with J gene TRBJ1-3; TRBD1 is a possible D gene (5 bases). The CDR3 has 18 amino acids. The V end was cut by 8 bases, the J end by 4 bases, with 27 bases between. Germline loops: CDR1 LGHNA, CDR2 YSLEER. The CDR3 DNA reads TGCGCCAGCTCCGCCGGGACCTGGAATAACCGCGGCGGAAACACCATATATTTT. Protein product: CASSAGTWNNRGGNTIYF.

This chain connects TRBV15 to TRBJ1-1; TRBD1 might be the D (5 bases). Deletions cut 1 base from V and 1 base from J, with 7 bases between. The germline gives CDR1 LNHNV, CDR2 YYDKDF (reference sequence). The CDR3 contains 14 residues. DNA of the CDR3: TGTGCCACCAGCAGAGGGGGCGGGAACACTGAAGCTTTCTTT. Amino acids: CATSRGGGNTEAFF.

This CDR3 is CASSQGPLEAEAFF. CDR3 nucleotides: TGCGCCAGCAGCCAAGGGCCTCTTGAGGCTGAAGCTTTCTTT. The rearrangement uses TRBV4-3 and TRBJ1-1; D call uncertain. Germline V gene sequence: CDR1 LGHNA, CDR2 YSLEER. The length of the CDR3 is 14 residues. Trimming stripped 1 base from V and 6 bases from J, with 12 bases between.

The DNA for the CDR3 is TGTGCCAGCAGCTTAACCTGGCAAGAGACCCAGTACTTC. This codes for CASSLTWQETQYF. V gene TRBV7-2 combines with J gene TRBJ2-5; D not certain. The CDR3 sequence is 13 residues long. The germline CDR1 and CDR2 sequences are SGHTA and FQGNSA. V lost 2 bases to trimming and J lost 2 bases, with 6 bases between them. Supplemented by reference TRBV7-2 and TRBJ2-5, the full variable domain reads GAGVSQSPSNKVTEKGKDVELRCDPISGHTALYWYRQSLGQGLEFLIYFQGNSAPDKSGLPSDRFSAERTGGSVSTLTIQRTQQEDSAVYLCASSLTWQETQYFGPGTRLLVL.

The chain carries TRBV2 and TRBJ2-5, with D tentatively TRBD1 or TRBD2 (7 bases each). TRBJ2-7 matches the DNA end more closely, so the J call is doubtful. Germline V gene data show CDR1 as SNHLY and CDR2 as FYNNEI. The CDR3 has 14 amino acids. The CDR3 DNA sequence: TGTGCCAGCACCACGCAGGGGGGGACCTACGAGCAGTACTTC. Translating it yields CASTTQGGTYEQYF.

The V and J genes are TRBV6-6 and TRBJ1-2; D remains unclear. CDR1 MNHNY and CDR2 SVGAGI come from the germline V gene (reference sequence). The CDR3 has 13 amino acids. V dropped 6 bases and J dropped 6 bases, with 14 bases sitting between them. The CDR3 spells CASSQEPPDGYTF. CDR3 DNA sequence: TGTGCCAGCAGCCAAGAACCGCCGGATGGCTACACCTTC.

The chain uses TRBV5-6 and TRBJ2-7, with a possible D match to TRBD2 (5 bases). The CDR3 runs 15 residues. V was cut by 1 base and J by 2 bases, with 13 bases left in between. Germline V gene data show CDR1 as SGHDT and CDR2 as YYEEEE. This chain's CDR3 is CASSLNPAETYEQYF. CDR3 coding DNA: TGTGCCAGCAGCTTGAATCCAGCGGAGACCTACGAGCAGTACTTC.

The chain employs TRBV5-1 and TRBJ1-1, with D possibly TRBD1 on 5 matching bases. The CDR3 is made up of 13 amino acids. V lost 5 bases and J 0 bases, leaving 8 bases between the germline ends. Per the germline V gene, CDR1 is SGHRS and CDR2 is YFSETQ. CDR3 sequence (DNA): TGCGCCAGCAGTACAGGCATGAACACTGAAGCTTTCTTT. Its protein is CASSTGMNTEAFF.

The chain links TRBV5-1 to TRBJ2-7; 7 bases fit TRBD1. The CDR3 is made up of 15 amino acids. Germline lookup yields CDR1 SGHRS and CDR2 YFSETQ. The junction had 11 bases not matched to a gene; V was cut back by 3 bases and J by 5 bases. The CDR3 DNA reads TGCGCCAGCAGCTCCGGTACAGGGGCGTTGCACGAGCAGTACTTC. Its protein is CASSSGTGALHEQYF.

The CDR3 region is CASSVSAGPSYEQYF. The CDR3 DNA is TGTGCCAGCAGTGTTAGTGCGGGACCCTCCTACGAGCAGTACTTC. V gene TRBV6-4 combines with J gene TRBJ2-7; weak D call: TRBD2 (6 bases). Trimming took off 4 bases at V and 0 bases at J, with 13 bases between the two ends. The CDR3 is made up of 15 amino acids. Germline V gene lookup returns CDR1 MRHNA and CDR2 SNTAGT.

The chain couples TRBV6-5 to TRBJ2-5; 8 bases are shared with TRBD1. Losses at the gene ends were 6 bases for V and 4 bases for J; bases not matched to a gene: 7. The V gene's germline CDR1 is MNHEY and CDR2 SVGAGI. The CDR3 length is 14 residues. The CDR3 loop reads CASRLEDRVETQYF. The CDR3 nucleotides are TGTGCCAGCAGACTAGAGGACAGGGTAGAGACCCAGTACTTC.

This rearrangement joins TRBV7-2 to TRBJ1-1, with 8 bases matching TRBD1. V shed 1 base and J 6 bases; nucleotides not matched to a gene: 4. The CDR3 extends over 14 amino acids. Looked up from germline, CDR1 is SGHTA and CDR2 is FQGNSA. Here the CDR3 reads CASSLDRGSAEAFF. The CDR3 bases are TGTGCCAGCAGCTTAGACAGGGGGTCGGCTGAAGCTTTCTTT.

V and J are TRBV5-4 and TRBJ1-1, with D possibly TRBD1 on 5 matching bases. This CDR3 contains 14 residues. V was trimmed by 0 bases and J by 4 bases, leaving 10 bases between them. The germline V gene encodes CDR1 SGHNT and CDR2 YYREEE (reference sequence). The CDR3 sequence is CASSLGGEGTEAFF. In DNA, the CDR3 is TGTGCCAGCAGCTTGGGGGGCGAGGGCACTGAAGCTTTCTTT. The whole variable domain, remainder taken from reference TRBV5-4 and TRBJ1-1, is ETGVTQSPTHLIKTRGQQVTLRCSSQSGHNTVSWYQQALGQGPQFIFQYYREEENGRGNFPPRFSGLQFPNYSSELNVNALELDDSALYLCASSLGGEGTEAFFGQGTRLTVV.

CDR3 amino acids: CAWSLGGIYEQYF. The CDR3 DNA sequence: TGTGCCTGGAGTTTAGGCGGGATCTACGAGCAGTACTTC. The chain recombines TRBV30 with TRBJ2-7; D possibly corresponds to TRBD2 (6 bases). Germline CDR1 is GTSNPN and CDR2 is SVGIG (reference sequence). V lost 2 bases and J lost 3, with 11 bases in between. The CDR3 runs to 13 residues.

This clone was picked up one time. This chain links TRBV28 with TRBJ1-1; D not resolved. Germline V gene lookup returns CDR1 MDHEN and CDR2 SYDVKM. The CDR3 consists of 15 residues. V was pared by 4 bases and J by 5 bases, with 17 bases between. The CDR3 is CASSYATIGRTEAFF. As DNA, the CDR3 is TGTGCCAGCAGTTACGCAACCATAGGGAGAACTGAAGCTTTCTTT.

This clone showed up just once. The chain uses TRBV2 and TRBJ1-1; maybe TRBD1 (6 bases). Germline CDR1 SNHLY, CDR2 FYNNEI. The V end was cut by 7 bases, the J end by 3 bases, with 21 bases between. The length of the CDR3 is 16 residues. The CDR3 region is CASTRRGGRVDTEAFF. In nucleotides, the CDR3 is TGTGCCAGCACCCGCAGGGGAGGGCGCGTGGACACTGAAGCTTTCTTT.

The gene calls are TRBV7-2 and TRBJ1-4; D perhaps matches TRBD1 (5 bases). Trimming removed 6 bases at V and 4 bases at J, with 12 bases between. CDR1 is SGHTA, CDR2 FQGNSA, per germline. This CDR3 spans 14 amino acids. The CDR3 DNA reads TGTGCCAGCAGGGCAGGGCCTAATAATGAAAAACTGTTTTTT. Protein product: CASRAGPNNEKLFF. Complete variable domain (other parts from reference TRBV7-2 and TRBJ1-4): GAGVSQSPSNKVTEKGKDVELRCDPISGHTALYWYRQSLGQGLEFLIYFQGNSAPDKSGLPSDRFSAERTGGSVSTLTIQRTQQEDSAVYLCASRAGPNNEKLFFGSGTQLSVL.

The gene calls are TRBV7-2 and TRBJ1-1; D unresolved. The CDR3 has 14 residues. The germline V gene encodes CDR1 SGHTA and CDR2 FQGNSA. Trimming removed 6 bases at V and 5 bases at J, with 16 bases between. The CDR3 region has the DNA TGTGCCAGCAGGACCGGAAGGGAGAGAACTGAAGCTTTCTTT. It yields the protein CASRTGRERTEAFF.

V and J are TRBV30 and TRBJ2-2, with 11 bases aligning to TRBD2. The CDR3 runs to 15 residues. CDR1 and CDR2 (germline): GTSNPN, SVGIG (reference sequence). V lost 5 bases, J lost 1 base, and 3 bases stayed unmatched. CDR3 DNA: TGTGCCTGGGGAGGACTAGCGGGGAACACCGGGGAGCTGTTTTTT. This sequence encodes CAWGGLAGNTGELFF.